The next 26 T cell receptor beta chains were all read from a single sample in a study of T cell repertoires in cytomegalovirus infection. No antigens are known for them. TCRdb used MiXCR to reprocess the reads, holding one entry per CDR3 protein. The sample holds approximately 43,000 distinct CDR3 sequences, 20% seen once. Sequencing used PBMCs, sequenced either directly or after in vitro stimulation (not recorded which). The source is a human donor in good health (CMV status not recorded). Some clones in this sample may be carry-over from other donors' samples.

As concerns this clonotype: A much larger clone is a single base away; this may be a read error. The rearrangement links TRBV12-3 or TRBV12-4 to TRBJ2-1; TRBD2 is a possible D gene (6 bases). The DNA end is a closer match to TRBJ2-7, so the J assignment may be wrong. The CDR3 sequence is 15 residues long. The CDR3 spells CASGPGGGSYNEQYF. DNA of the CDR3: TGTGCCAGCGGACCCGGGGGAGGTTCCTACAATGAGCAGTACTTC.

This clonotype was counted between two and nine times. The CDR3 region is CASSLSGTTGTEAFF. DNA for the CDR3: TGTGCCAGCAGTTTATCCGGGACGACGGGGACTGAAGCTTTCTTT. This chain joins TRBV28 and TRBJ1-1; tentatively, D is TRBD1 (5 bases). The V gene lost 1 base and the J gene lost 5 bases, with 14 bases spanning the gap. The CDR3 is 15 amino acids. Germline CDR1 and CDR2: MDHEN and SYDVKM.

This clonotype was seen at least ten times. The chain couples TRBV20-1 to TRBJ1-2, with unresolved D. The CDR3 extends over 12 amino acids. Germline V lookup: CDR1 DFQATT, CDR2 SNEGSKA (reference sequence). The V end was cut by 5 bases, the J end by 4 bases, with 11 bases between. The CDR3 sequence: CSAEMRPYGYTF. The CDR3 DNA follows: TGCAGTGCTGAAATGAGACCCTATGGCTACACCTTC.

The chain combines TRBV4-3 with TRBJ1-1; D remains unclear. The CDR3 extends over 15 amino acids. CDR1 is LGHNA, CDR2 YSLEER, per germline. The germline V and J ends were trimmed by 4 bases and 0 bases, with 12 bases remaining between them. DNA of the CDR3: TGCGCCAGCAGCCCCAACATTGCAGTGAACACTGAAGCTTTCTTT. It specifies CASSPNIAVNTEAFF.

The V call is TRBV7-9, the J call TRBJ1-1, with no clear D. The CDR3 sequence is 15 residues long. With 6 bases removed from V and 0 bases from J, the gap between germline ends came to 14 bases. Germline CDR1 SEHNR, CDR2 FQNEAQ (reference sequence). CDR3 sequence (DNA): TGTGCCAGCAGTCTCGAATCCCTCGTGAACACTGAAGCTTTCTTT. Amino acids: CASSLESLVNTEAFF.

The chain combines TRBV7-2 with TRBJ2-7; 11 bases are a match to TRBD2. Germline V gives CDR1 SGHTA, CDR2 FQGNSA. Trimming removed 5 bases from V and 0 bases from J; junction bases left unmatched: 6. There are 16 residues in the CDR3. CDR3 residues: CASSPRTSGRSYEQYF. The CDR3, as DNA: TGTGCCAGCAGCCCCCGGACTAGCGGGCGCTCCTACGAGCAGTACTTC.

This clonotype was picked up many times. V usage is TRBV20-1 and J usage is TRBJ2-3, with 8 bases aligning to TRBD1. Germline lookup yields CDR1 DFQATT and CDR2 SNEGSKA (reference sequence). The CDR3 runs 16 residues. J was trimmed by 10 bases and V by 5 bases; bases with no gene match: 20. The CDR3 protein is CSAEMTGVTYGVSQYF. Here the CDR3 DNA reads TGCAGTGCTGAAATGACAGGGGTCACGTATGGCGTGTCGCAGTATTTT.

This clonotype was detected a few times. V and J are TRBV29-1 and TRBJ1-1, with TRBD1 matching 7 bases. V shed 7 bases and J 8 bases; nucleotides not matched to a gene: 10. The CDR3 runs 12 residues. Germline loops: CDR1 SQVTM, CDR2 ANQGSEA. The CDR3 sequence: CSAGRTGGEAFF. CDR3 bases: TGCAGCGCCGGAAGGACAGGTGGCGAAGCTTTCTTT.

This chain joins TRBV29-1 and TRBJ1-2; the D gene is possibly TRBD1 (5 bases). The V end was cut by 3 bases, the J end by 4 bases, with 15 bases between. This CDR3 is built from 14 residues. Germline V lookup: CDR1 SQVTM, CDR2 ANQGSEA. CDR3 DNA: TGCAGCGTTGATGACGGAGGGAGGGGCTATGGCTACACCTTC. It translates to CSVDDGGRGYGYTF.

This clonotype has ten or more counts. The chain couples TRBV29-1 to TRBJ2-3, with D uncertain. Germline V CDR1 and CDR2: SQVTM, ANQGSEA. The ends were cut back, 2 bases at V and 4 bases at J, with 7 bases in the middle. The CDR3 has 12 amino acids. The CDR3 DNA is TGCAGCGTTGAAAGAGGCTCAGATACGCAGTATTTT. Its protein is CSVERGSDTQYF.

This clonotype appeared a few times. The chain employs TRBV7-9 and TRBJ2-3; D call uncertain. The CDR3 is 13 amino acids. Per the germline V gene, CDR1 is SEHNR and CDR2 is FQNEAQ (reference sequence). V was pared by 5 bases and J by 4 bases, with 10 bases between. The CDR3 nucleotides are TGTGCCAGCAGCGCCGGATATTCAGATACGCAGTATTTT. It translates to CASSAGYSDTQYF.

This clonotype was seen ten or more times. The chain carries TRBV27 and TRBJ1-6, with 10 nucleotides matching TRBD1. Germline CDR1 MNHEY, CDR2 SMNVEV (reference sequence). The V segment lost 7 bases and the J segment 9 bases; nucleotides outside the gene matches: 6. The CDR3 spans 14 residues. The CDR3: CASTVTGGRSPLHF. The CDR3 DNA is TGTGCCAGCACCGTGACAGGGGGCCGTTCACCCCTCCACTTT.

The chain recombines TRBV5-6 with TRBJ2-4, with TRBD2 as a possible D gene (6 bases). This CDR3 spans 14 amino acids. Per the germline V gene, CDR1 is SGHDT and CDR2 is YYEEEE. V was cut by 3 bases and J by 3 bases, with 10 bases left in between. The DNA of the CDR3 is TGTGCCAGCAGCTCCGGGAGTCTCAAAAACATTCAGTACTTC. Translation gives CASSSGSLKNIQYF.

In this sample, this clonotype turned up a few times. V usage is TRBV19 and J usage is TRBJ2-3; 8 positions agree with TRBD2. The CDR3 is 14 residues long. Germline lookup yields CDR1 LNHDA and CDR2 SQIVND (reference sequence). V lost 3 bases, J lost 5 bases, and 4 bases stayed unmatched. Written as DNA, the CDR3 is TGTGCCAGTAGTATGGGTAGCGGGGAAGATACGCAGTATTTT. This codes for CASSMGSGEDTQYF.

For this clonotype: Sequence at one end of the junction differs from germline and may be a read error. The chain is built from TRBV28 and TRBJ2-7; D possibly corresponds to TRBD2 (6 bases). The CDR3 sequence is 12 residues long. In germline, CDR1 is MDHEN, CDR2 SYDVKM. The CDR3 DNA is TGTGCCAGCCAAGGAGGGCAGCTCGAGCAGAACTTC. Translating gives CASQGGQLEQNF.

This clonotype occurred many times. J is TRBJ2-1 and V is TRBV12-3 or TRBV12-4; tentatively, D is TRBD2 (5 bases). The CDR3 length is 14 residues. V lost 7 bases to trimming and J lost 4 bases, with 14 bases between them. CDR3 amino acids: CASTRGSPYNEQFF. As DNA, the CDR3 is TGTGCCAGCACCCGGGGTTCACCGTACAATGAGCAGTTCTTC.

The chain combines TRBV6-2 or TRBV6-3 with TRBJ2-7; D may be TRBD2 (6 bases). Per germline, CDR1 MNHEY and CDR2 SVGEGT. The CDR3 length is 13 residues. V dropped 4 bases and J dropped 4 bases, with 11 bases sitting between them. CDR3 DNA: TGTGCCAGCAGTTTCGCGGGGAGGTACGAGCAGTACTTC. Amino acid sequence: CASSFAGRYEQYF.

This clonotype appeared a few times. This chain's CDR3 is CASSLGSGNQPQHF. The CDR3, as DNA: TGTGCCAGCAGTCTCGGCAGCGGCAATCAGCCCCAGCATTTT. The rearrangement links TRBV25-1 to TRBJ1-5; D is unresolved. Germline V gene sequence: CDR1 MGHDK, CDR2 SYGVNS. Trimming took off 5 bases at V and 2 bases at J, with 10 bases between the two ends. CDR3 size: 14 residues.

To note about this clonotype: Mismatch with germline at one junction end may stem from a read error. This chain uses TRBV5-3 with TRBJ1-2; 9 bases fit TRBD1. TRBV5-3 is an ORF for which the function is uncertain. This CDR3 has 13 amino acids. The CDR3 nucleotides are TGTGCCAGCAGCTCAGGGACAGGGATAGGCTACACCTTC. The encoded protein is CASSSGTGIGYTF.

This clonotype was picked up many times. CDR3 coding DNA: TGCGCCAGCAGCCAAGATACCGACTACTACGAGCAGTACTTC. Translation gives CASSQDTDYYEQYF. The chain is built from TRBV4-3 and TRBJ2-7, with TRBD2 as a possible D gene (5 bases). The length of the CDR3 is 14 residues. Germline V lookup: CDR1 LGHNA, CDR2 YSLEER. Trimming took off 0 bases at V and 3 bases at J, with 9 bases between the two ends.

For the CDR3, the DNA is TGTGCCAGCAGCCCCCGCGAAGAACAGGGCCGGGCTTTCTTT. Amino acids: CASSPREEQGRAFF. The J gene is TRBJ1-1, the V gene TRBV3-1, with D perhaps matching TRBD1 (6 bases). The ends were cut back, 4 bases at V and 11 bases at J, with 20 bases in the middle. CDR3 length equals 14 residues. Germline loops: CDR1 LGHDT, CDR2 YNNKEL (reference sequence).

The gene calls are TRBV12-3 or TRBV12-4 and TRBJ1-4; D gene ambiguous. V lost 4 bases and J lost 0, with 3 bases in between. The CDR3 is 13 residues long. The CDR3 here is CASSSSTNEKLFF. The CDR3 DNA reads TGTGCCAGCAGTTCATCAACTAATGAAAAACTGTTTTTT.

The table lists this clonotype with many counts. CDR3 bases: TGTGCCAGCAGCTTAGGGGGTTCCAGCTCTGGAAACACCATATATTTT. This codes for CASSLGGSSSGNTIYF. The chain has TRBV7-2 and TRBJ1-3; D unresolved. Germline CDR1 and CDR2: SGHTA and FQGNSA. This CDR3 has 16 residues. Between the trimmed V and J ends, which lost 1 base and 0 bases, there was a span of 10 bases.

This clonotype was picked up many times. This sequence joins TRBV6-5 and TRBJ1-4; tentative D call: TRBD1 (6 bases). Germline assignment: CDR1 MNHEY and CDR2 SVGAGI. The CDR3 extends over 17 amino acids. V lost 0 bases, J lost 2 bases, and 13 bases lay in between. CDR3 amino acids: CASSYSEPTGTNEKLFF. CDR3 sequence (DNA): TGTGCCAGCAGTTACTCAGAACCGACAGGCACTAATGAAAAACTGTTTTTT.

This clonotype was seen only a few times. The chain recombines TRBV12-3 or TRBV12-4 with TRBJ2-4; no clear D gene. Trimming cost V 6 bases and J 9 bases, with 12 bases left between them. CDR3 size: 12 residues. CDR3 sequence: CASSPSRGIQYF. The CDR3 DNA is TGTGCCAGCAGCCCATCCCGCGGCATTCAGTACTTC.

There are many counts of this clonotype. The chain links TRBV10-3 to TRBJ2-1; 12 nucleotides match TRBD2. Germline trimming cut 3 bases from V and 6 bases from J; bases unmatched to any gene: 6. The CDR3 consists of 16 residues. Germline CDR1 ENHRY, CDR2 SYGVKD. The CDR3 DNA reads TGTGCCATCAGTGATTGGACTAGCGGGAAGCCCAATGAGCAGTTCTTC. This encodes CAISDWTSGKPNEQFF.